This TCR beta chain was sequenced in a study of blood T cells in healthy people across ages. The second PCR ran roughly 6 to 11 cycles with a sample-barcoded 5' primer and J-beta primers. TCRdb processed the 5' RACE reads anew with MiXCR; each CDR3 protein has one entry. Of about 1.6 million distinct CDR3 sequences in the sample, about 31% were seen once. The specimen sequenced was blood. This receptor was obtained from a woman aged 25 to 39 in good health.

The CDR3 is CSAQKGLADSYNEQYF. CDR3 sequence (DNA): TGCAGTGCTCAAAAGGGACTAGCGGACTCCTACAATGAGCAGTACTTC. This chain joins TRBV20-1 and TRBJ2-1; 11 nucleotides line up with TRBD2. The end of the DNA fits TRBJ2-7 better, so the J call may be wrong. Germline V CDR1 and CDR2: DFQATT, SNEGSKA (reference sequence). The CDR3 totals 16 residues.